Listed here are 21 T cell receptor beta chains from one sample, sequenced in a study of tumor-infiltrating lymphocytes in primary liver carcinoma (dated by TCRdb to about 2017). TCRdb records Illumina HiSeq 2500 as the sequencer. A constant-region primer and ProtoScript II reverse transcriptase were used to reverse-transcribe TCRbeta-specific cDNA from around 480 ng total RNA. The TCRbeta libraries were prepared through three rounds of nested multiplex PCR following a slightly modified ARM-PCR procedure. Multiplex TRBV1-TRBV30 forward primers and a Cbeta reverse primer were used in the first two PCR rounds, each of which was run for around 10 cycles. Starting from the raw public reads, TCRdb applied fastp trimming at Q25, assembled clones with MiXCR and retained in-frame beta chains. Rows are unified per CDR3 protein, each entry keeping the most common DNA and genes. In all, the sample holds 90,000 to 110,000 distinct CDR3 sequences, and about four fifths of those were seen once. The ten largest clones take up approximately 20% of the sample.

Total RNA and DNA were co-extracted from about 19-30 mg of bulk tissue with the AllPrep DNA/RNA mini kit, without cell sorting. Sequenced: liver tumor tissue from sampling region 3. This specimen's cell subset or site label, interpreted: tumor region T3, left-lateral pole. Source of these receptors: a man aged 35 to 55 with primary liver carcinoma and hepatitis B virus infection.

Only one count was recorded for this clonotype. The junction departs from germline at one end; a sequencing error may be responsible. V is TRBV20-1 and J is TRBJ2-3; D not resolved. The J call could be wrong; TRBJ1-5 is a better fit for the DNA end. In germline, CDR1 is DFQATT, CDR2 SNEGSKA (reference sequence). The CDR3 is made up of 15 amino acids. The CDR3 nucleotides are TGCGGTGCCCTACCCCGCGGGAGAGGGCCGGAGGAGCAGCATTTT. It translates to CGALPRGRGPEEQHF.

There are a few counts of this clonotype. A junction end diverges from the germline sequence, so it may reflect a read error. This chain connects TRBV6-5 to TRBJ2-3; no firm D call. Germline CDR1 MNHEY, CDR2 SVGAGI. This CDR3 contains 14 residues. The CDR3 DNA reads TGTACCAGCAGTAGAGAGAGGTGGGCAGATAGGCAGTATTTT. Amino acids: CTSSRERWADRQYF.

As regards this clonotype: Germline is not matched at one junction end, which may reflect a read error. The CDR3 spells CVSSPKTPVNSPFHF. For the CDR3, the DNA is TGTGTCAGCAGCCCAAAGACTCCAGTGAATTCACCCTTCCACTTT. This chain joins TRBV5-6 and TRBJ1-6; D gene unclear. Germline CDR1 and CDR2: SGHDT and YYEEEE. CDR3 size: 15 residues.

The gene calls are TRBV10-1 and TRBJ2-2; 7 bases fit TRBD2. The CDR3 is made up of 19 amino acids. From germline, CDR1 is WNHNN and CDR2 SYGVQD (reference sequence). V shed 3 bases and J 2 bases; nucleotides not matched to a gene: 15. The CDR3 protein is CASSELSGTGGNNTGELFF. The CDR3 coding sequence is TGCGCCAGCAGTGAACTATCGGGGACGGGGGGAAACAACACCGGGGAGCTGTTTTTT.

The sample holds one count of this clonotype. The chain uses TRBV6-5 and TRBJ1-5, with D possibly being TRBD1 (6 bases). V was trimmed by 4 bases and J by 11 bases, leaving 15 bases between them. The CDR3 extends over 13 amino acids. CDR1 is MNHEY and CDR2 is SVGAGI in the germline V gene. The CDR3 DNA follows: TGTGCCAGCAGTTTACAGGGTAAACAATCCCAGCATTTT. Protein: CASSLQGKQSQHF.

The rearrangement uses TRBV6-5 and TRBJ1-2; 11 bases align to TRBD1. CDR1 and CDR2 (germline): MNHEY, SVGAGI. The CDR3 is 17 amino acids. J was trimmed by 14 bases and V by 7 bases; bases with no gene match: 24. This CDR3 reads CASKGGQGDRFGYDYTF. CDR3 coding DNA: TGTGCCAGCAAGGGGGGACAGGGGGATCGATTCGGCTATGACTATACCTTC.

Worth noting for this clonotype: This CDR3 is missing its conserved last phenylalanine or tryptophan, likely due to a read error. Because the CDR3's place on the DNA is in doubt, the DNA is left out and the CDR3 is given as listed by TCRdb. The V call is TRBV6-6, the J call TRBJ2-5; the DNA was not used to check the table's D call, TRBD1. The CDR3 sequence runs 13 residues, both termini included. From germline, CDR1 is MNHNY and CDR2 SVGAGI (reference sequence). The CDR3 reads CASSPNRVGTQYS.

To note about this clonotype: A junction end diverges from the germline sequence, so it may reflect a read error. The V and J genes are TRBV24-1 and TRBJ2-2, with 14 positions matching TRBD2. CDR3 size: 17 residues. Germline V lookup: CDR1 KGHDR, CDR2 SFDVKD. This chain's CDR3 is CTTSDPGTSGRTGELLF. CDR3 DNA sequence: TGTACCACCAGTGACCCAGGGACTAGCGGGAGAACCGGGGAGCTGCTTTTT.

The V call is TRBV5-1, the J call TRBJ1-2; no firm D call. This CDR3 has 13 amino acids. Per the germline V gene, CDR1 is SGHRS and CDR2 is YFSETQ. V lost 2 bases, J lost 4 bases, and 9 bases lay in between. The CDR3 nucleotides read TGCGCCAGCAGCTTACTGTCGGTCTATGGCTACACCTTC. This encodes CASSLLSVYGYTF.

This clonotype occurred a few times. Relative to the germline gene, one junction end is altered; a read error may explain this. The rearrangement uses TRBV29-1 and TRBJ1-1, with D unclear. This CDR3 is 14 amino acids long. Germline CDR1 and CDR2: SQVTM and ANQGSEA. Here the CDR3 reads CNVELGLMNTGAFF. DNA of the CDR3: TGCAACGTTGAACTTGGCCTCATGAACACTGGAGCTTTCTTT.

Concerning this clonotype: This may be a read error: a much more frequent sequence differs by one nucleotide. This sequence joins TRBV2 and TRBJ1-1; D remains ambiguous. This CDR3 has 12 residues. Germline lookup yields CDR1 SNHLY and CDR2 FYNNEI. CDR3: CTSSNQYTEAFF. The CDR3 nucleotides are TGTACCAGCAGTAACCAGTACACTGAAGCTTTCTTT.

With regard to this clonotype: A much bigger clone sits one base away, suggesting this may be a read error. This chain joins TRBV28 and TRBJ2-6; 7 bases line up with TRBD1. Germline assignment: CDR1 MDHEN and CDR2 SYDVKM. CDR3 length equals 17 residues. The CDR3 protein is CGSSLRDSSLRANVLTF. The DNA for the CDR3 is TGTGGCAGCAGTCTTAGGGACAGTTCTCTAAGGGCCAACGTCCTGACTTTC.

A word on this clonotype: No conserved phenylalanine or tryptophan is present at the end of the CDR3, so a read error is the likely explanation. V gene TRBV5-1 combines with J gene TRBJ1-1, with D unresolved. CDR1 SGHRS and CDR2 YFSETQ come from the germline V gene. The CDR3 has 14 residues. The CDR3 reads CASSLDGMKTEAFY. DNA of the CDR3: TGCGCCAGCAGCCTGGACGGCATGAAGACTGAAGCTTTCTAT.

In the case of this clonotype: The junction differs from germline at one of its ends, possibly a read error. J is TRBJ1-1 and V is TRBV29-1; a weak D match, TRBD1 (5 bases). The germline V gene has CDR1 SQVTM and CDR2 ANQGSEA. The CDR3 is made up of 13 amino acids. As DNA, the CDR3 is TGCAGCGTCTCGAATCGGGGGAGAACTGAAGCTCTCTTT. Residues: CSVSNRGRTEALF.

About this clonotype itself: Mismatch with germline at one junction end may stem from a read error. The rearrangement links TRBV12-3 or TRBV12-4 to TRBJ1-2; D gene uncertain. CDR3 size: 12 residues. The CDR3 loop is CASSSGGYGYTF. The CDR3 DNA sequence: TGCGCCAGCAGTTCGGGTGGATATGGCTACACCTTC.

Turning to this clonotype: Being one base from a much bigger clone, this may be a read error. The chain is built from TRBV25-1 and TRBJ1-4; D not resolved. This CDR3 region has 14 residues. Deletions cut 7 bases from V and 4 bases from J, with 13 bases between. Per the germline V gene, CDR1 is MGHDK and CDR2 is SYGVNS. The CDR3 loop is CASMPGRINEKLFF. The DNA of the CDR3 is TGTGCCAGCATGCCCGGACGGATTAATGAAAAACTGTTTTTT.

This clonotype has ten or more counts. The chain combines TRBV2 with TRBJ2-7; the D gene could be TRBD1 or TRBD2 (6 bases each). Germline CDR1 is SNHLY and CDR2 is FYNNEI. This CDR3 is built from 13 residues. Trimming pared 7 bases from V and 3 bases from J, leaving 13 bases between. The CDR3 coding sequence is TGTGCCAGCACCGGGGGCGTTGACTACGAGCAGTACTTC. Its translation is CASTGGVDYEQYF.

This clonotype was found once. Compared with germline, one end of the junction differs, possibly owing to a read error. The gene calls are TRBV5-1 and TRBJ2-1; 7 bases are a match to TRBD2. This CDR3 has 18 amino acids. Germline CDR1 reads SGHRS; CDR2 reads YFSETQ. As DNA, the CDR3 is TGCGCCAGCAGCTTGGGATTAGCGGGTTGGACGTCCTACTATGAGCAATTCTTC. It is translated as CASSLGLAGWTSYYEQFF.

On this clonotype itself: Sequence at one end of the junction differs from germline and may be a read error. V and J are TRBV11-2 and TRBJ2-1; a weak D match, TRBD1 (5 bases). The CDR3 has 14 amino acids. Looked up from germline, CDR1 is SGHAT and CDR2 is FQNNGV. DNA for the CDR3: TGTACCAGTAGCTTGTCTCGCTTGGGGCATGAGCATTTCTTC. Protein product: CTSSLSRLGHEHFF.

Comment on this clonotype: One end of the junction varies from germline; a read error may be responsible. The chain recombines TRBV6-6 with TRBJ2-6, with D maybe TRBD2 (6 bases). CDR3 length: 17 amino acids. The V gene's germline CDR1 is MNHNY and CDR2 SVGAGI (reference sequence). CDR3 in DNA: TGTGCCAGCAGTTACCGGAGTCGGGGGTCTGAGGCCAACGTCCTGACTTTC. It yields the protein CASSYRSRGSEANVLTF.

The sample holds many counts of this clonotype. V gene TRBV5-4 combines with J gene TRBJ2-7; unclear D gene. V lost 5 bases to trimming and J lost 6 bases, with 12 bases between them. There are 12 residues in the CDR3. The germline gives CDR1 SGHNT, CDR2 YYREEE (reference sequence). The CDR3 DNA is TGTGCCAGCAGTCCCCGATTGGGCGAGCAGTACTTC. It encodes CASSPRLGEQYF.